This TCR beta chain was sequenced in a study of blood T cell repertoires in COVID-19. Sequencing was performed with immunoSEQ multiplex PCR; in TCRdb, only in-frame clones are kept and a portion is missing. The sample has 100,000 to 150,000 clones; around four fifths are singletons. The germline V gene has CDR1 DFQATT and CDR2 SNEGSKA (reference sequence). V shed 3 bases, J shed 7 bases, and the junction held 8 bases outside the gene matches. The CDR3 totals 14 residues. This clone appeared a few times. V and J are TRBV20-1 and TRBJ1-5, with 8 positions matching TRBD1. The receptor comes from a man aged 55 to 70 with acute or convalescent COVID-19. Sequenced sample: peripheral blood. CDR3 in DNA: TGCAGTGCTAGTCGTCAGGGGGCCCACCAGCCCCAGCATTTT. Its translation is CSASRQGAHQPQHF.